These 22 T cell receptor beta chains came from one sample sequenced in a study of T cell responses to AZD1222 COVID-19 vaccine. TCRdb's copy holds only in-frame clones and misses some; the assay was immunoSEQ multiplex PCR. In the table there are about 140,000 clones, 80% to 95% of which are singletons. Here the sequenced sample was peripheral blood, taken on day 0 of MenACWY control vaccination. These receptors all stem from an adult in good health.

This sequence joins TRBV30 and TRBJ1-5; D perhaps matches TRBD1 (5 bases). Germline CDR1 and CDR2: GTSNPN and SVGIG (reference sequence). CDR3 length: 15 residues. Trimming took 0 bases from V and 2 from J, leaving 11 bases between them. This chain's CDR3 is CAWSVSGTGNQPQHF. The CDR3, as DNA: TGTGCCTGGAGTGTTTCAGGGACGGGCAATCAGCCCCAGCATTTT.

The chain recombines TRBV6-5 with TRBJ2-1; 7 bases agree with TRBD2. The germline CDR1 and CDR2 sequences are MNHEY and SVGAGI. Trimming at V came to 6 bases and at J to 10 bases, leaving 9 bases not matched to a gene. The CDR3 covers 13 residues. The CDR3 protein is CASSLRLAREQFF. The CDR3 DNA reads TGTGCCAGCAGCCTTCGACTAGCTCGCGAGCAGTTCTTC.

The chain recombines TRBV2 with TRBJ1-2; 7 bases are a match to TRBD1. J was trimmed by 6 bases and V by 6 bases; bases with no gene match: 7. CDR1 and CDR2 (germline): SNHLY, FYNNEI. This CDR3 has 13 amino acids. The CDR3 region has the DNA TGTGCCAGCAGGTTGGGACAGCCCAATGGCTACACCTTC. This translates into CASRLGQPNGYTF.

This clone was found once. The V call is TRBV29-1, the J call TRBJ1-4; D gene unclear. CDR3 length: 10 amino acids. The germline V gene encodes CDR1 SQVTM and CDR2 ANQGSEA. The CDR3 nucleotides read TGCGGCTACAGAGGTGAAAAACTGTTTTTT. This translates into CGYRGEKLFF.

This chain uses TRBV2 with TRBJ1-4; 8 nucleotides align to TRBD1. Germline CDR1 SNHLY, CDR2 FYNNEI. The CDR3 is made up of 13 amino acids. The V gene end was trimmed by 10 bases and the J gene end by 8 bases; junction bases not matched to a gene: 9. Here the CDR3 DNA reads TGTGCCACCTCGACAGGGGATGGGGAAAAACTGTTTTTT. Translating it yields CATSTGDGEKLFF. Combining the CDR3 with reference TRBV2 and TRBJ1-4 gives the whole variable domain EPEVTQTPSHQVTQMGQEVILRCVPISNHLYFYWYRQILGQKVEFLVSFYNNEISEKSEIFDDQFSVERPDGSNFTLKIRSTKLEDSAMYFCATSTGDGEKLFFGSGTQLSVL.

The chain has TRBV10-3 and TRBJ1-2, with 9 nucleotides matching TRBD1. This CDR3 region has 14 residues. The ends lost 2 bases at V and 12 bases at J; junction bases unmatched: 10. Germline V lookup: CDR1 ENHRY, CDR2 SYGVKD. The CDR3 DNA is TGTGCCATCAGTGAGGGGGGACAGGGCAGGAAAAACACCTTC. Its protein product is CAISEGGQGRKNTF.

The CDR3 sequence: CASSPLRTSPNTGELFF. The CDR3 DNA reads as TGTGCCAGCTCACCCCTCAGGACTAGCCCGAACACCGGGGAGCTGTTTTTT. V and J are TRBV18 and TRBJ2-2, with 8 nucleotides matching TRBD2. V lost 3 bases and J lost 0; bases outside the gene matches: 6. CDR1 and CDR2 from the germline V gene are KGHSH and LQKENI. The CDR3 has 17 residues.

J is TRBJ1-5 and V is TRBV5-8; D ambiguous. V lost 4 bases and J lost 0, with 11 bases in between. CDR3 length: 15 amino acids. Germline V lookup: CDR1 SGHTS, CDR2 YDEGEE. The CDR3 region is CASSPQPYSNQPQHF. In DNA form, the CDR3 reads TGTGCCAGCAGCCCCCAACCCTATAGCAATCAGCCCCAGCATTTT. Using reference TRBV5-8 and TRBJ1-5 for the parts outside the CDR3, the full variable domain is EAGVTQSPTHLIKTRGQQATLRCSPISGHTSVYWYQQALGLGLQFLLWYDEGEERNRGNFPPRFSGRQFPNYSSELNVNALELEDSALYLCASSPQPYSNQPQHFGDGTRLSIL.

The sample holds one count of this clone. DNA for the CDR3: TGCGCCAGCAGCTTGGGCACAGGGGGCCCCTACAATGAGCAGTTCTTC. Protein: CASSLGTGGPYNEQFF. The J gene is TRBJ2-1, the V gene TRBV5-1; 9 bases align to TRBD1. The CDR3 contains 16 residues. CDR1 and CDR2 (germline): SGHRS, YFSETQ. The ends lost 0 bases at V and 2 bases at J; junction bases unmatched: 3.

V is TRBV7-8 and J is TRBJ1-1; D is unresolved. V was clipped by 5 bases and J by 0 bases, with 10 bases between them. CDR1 is SGHVS, CDR2 FQNEAQ, per germline. The CDR3 contains 14 residues. CDR3: CASSNRLLNTEAFF. The CDR3 DNA follows: TGTGCCAGCAGCAACAGACTATTGAACACTGAAGCTTTCTTT.

The chain employs TRBV15 and TRBJ1-4; the D gene is possibly TRBD1 (6 bases). The CDR3 covers 14 residues. V was trimmed by 3 bases and J by 3 bases, leaving 8 bases between them. Germline loops: CDR1 LNHNV, CDR2 YYDKDF (reference sequence). CDR3 loop: CATSRRGANEKLFF. CDR3 DNA: TGTGCCACCAGCAGGAGGGGGGCTAATGAAAAACTGTTTTTT.

This clone was seen just once. The chain combines TRBV27 with TRBJ1-1; possible D gene TRBD1, 5 bases. This CDR3 region has 13 residues. Germline assignment: CDR1 MNHEY and CDR2 SMNVEV (reference sequence). Trimming removed 6 bases at V and 5 bases at J, with 13 bases between. The CDR3 DNA sequence: TGTGCCAGCAGGGATGACAGCGGGACTGAAGCTTTCTTT. Encoded protein: CASRDDSGTEAFF.

J is TRBJ2-3 and V is TRBV14; D is perhaps TRBD1 (6 bases). This CDR3 has 16 amino acids. The V gene lost 3 bases and the J gene lost 1 base, with 14 bases spanning the gap. Per germline, CDR1 SGHDN and CDR2 FVKESK. CDR3 in DNA: TGTGCCAGCAGCCACTTGGGCAGGGGAGGCACAGATACGCAGTATTTT. Its protein is CASSHLGRGGTDTQYF.

In nucleotides, the CDR3 is TGTGCCAGCAGCCAAGATAGAGGGGACAGGGATAATTCACCCCTCCACTTT. Its translation is CASSQDRGDRDNSPLHF. The chain is built from TRBV3-1 (or the pseudogene TRBV3-2) and TRBJ1-6; 9 bases are a match to TRBD1. V lost 0 bases and J lost 5; bases outside the gene matches: 5. This CDR3 spans 17 amino acids. Germline values: CDR1 LGHDT, CDR2 YNNKEL (reference sequence).

Many counts were recorded for this clone. This chain links TRBV5-4 with TRBJ1-2, with 9 positions matching TRBD1. Losses at the gene ends were 0 bases for V and 4 bases for J; bases not matched to a gene: 4. The CDR3 sequence is 15 residues long. Germline V lookup: CDR1 SGHNT, CDR2 YYREEE (reference sequence). DNA for the CDR3: TGTGCCAGCAGCTTGGATGGGACAGGGTCCTATGGCTACACCTTC. It encodes CASSLDGTGSYGYTF.

A single count supports this clone. V usage is TRBV25-1 and J usage is TRBJ1-5, with D hard to call. V was cut by 2 bases and J by 7 bases, with 21 bases left in between. Germline CDR1 MGHDK, CDR2 SYGVNS. This CDR3 is built from 17 residues. DNA for the CDR3: TGTGCCAGCAGTGAAGGAGGAGACAACCGGTTAGGGCAGCCCCAGCATTTT. Its translation is CASSEGGDNRLGQPQHF.

The rearrangement links TRBV10-3 to TRBJ2-6; 9 bases are a match to TRBD1. Germline loops: CDR1 ENHRY, CDR2 SYGVKD. This CDR3 contains 17 residues. J gave up 2 bases and V 10 bases, and 12 bases lay outside the gene matches. Here the CDR3 reads CASSRGQGITGANVLTF. CDR3 coding DNA: TGTGCCAGCTCCAGGGGACAGGGTATTACTGGGGCCAACGTCCTGACTTTC.

This clone occurred a few times. The genes are TRBV27 and TRBJ2-7; possibly TRBD1 or TRBD2 for D (5 bases each). The CDR3 loop spans 13 amino acids. V lost 6 bases and J lost 7, with 16 bases in between. CDR1 MNHEY and CDR2 SMNVEV come from the germline V gene (reference sequence). The CDR3 spells CASSRDGALEQYF. The CDR3 nucleotides read TGTGCCAGCAGCCGGGACGGAGCCCTGGAGCAGTACTTC.

The gene calls are TRBV7-9 and TRBJ2-7; D might be TRBD1 or TRBD2, each matching 5 bases. Germline CDR1 SEHNR, CDR2 FQNEAQ (reference sequence). This CDR3 is built from 14 residues. V gave up 5 bases and J gave up 0 bases, with 11 bases separating them. The CDR3 nucleotides are TGTGCCAGCAGCCCACACGGGACCTCCTACGAGCAGTACTTC. Its translation is CASSPHGTSYEQYF.

The chain links TRBV5-1 to TRBJ1-6; a possible D gene is TRBD1 (5 bases). Trimming took 4 bases from V and 0 from J, leaving 8 bases between them. The CDR3 has 15 amino acids. Germline CDR1 SGHRS, CDR2 YFSETQ. In DNA, the CDR3 is TGCGCCAGCAGCCGCGGGGGCTCCTATAATTCACCCCTCCACTTT. It encodes CASSRGGSYNSPLHF. Supplemented by reference TRBV5-1 and TRBJ1-6, the full variable domain reads KAGVTQTPRYLIKTRGQQVTLSCSPISGHRSVSWYQQTPGQGLQFLFEYFSETQRNKGNFPGRFSGRQFSNSRSEMNVSTLELGDSALYLCASSRGGSYNSPLHFGNGTRLTVT.

This clone showed up just a few times. The chain joins TRBV19 to TRBJ2-3, with 7 bases identical to TRBD1. The CDR3 runs 15 residues. The V and J ends lost 5 bases and 0 bases, in that order; junction bases with no gene match: 5. CDR1 is LNHDA and CDR2 is SQIVND in the germline V gene (reference sequence). The CDR3 protein is CASSLTGSSTDTQYF. The DNA for the CDR3 is TGTGCCAGTAGTCTGACAGGGTCTAGCACAGATACGCAGTATTTT.

The table lists this clone with a count of one. This chain uses TRBV10-2 with TRBJ1-5; D ambiguous. Trimming stripped 2 bases from V and 0 bases from J, with 2 bases between. The CDR3 runs to 13 residues. Germline CDR1 is WSHSY and CDR2 is SAAADI. The CDR3 loop is CASSEHSNQPQHF. The CDR3 DNA reads TGCGCCAGCAGTGAGCATAGCAATCAGCCCCAGCATTTT.